This note documents a single T cell receptor (beta chain) sequence. This CDR3 region has 17 residues. J was trimmed by 6 bases and V by 0 bases; bases with no gene match: 6. Germline CDR1 is SGDLS and CDR2 is YYNGEE. This record comes from a study of blood T cell repertoires in COVID-19. Clones were read by immunoSEQ multiplex PCR, and TCRdb kept only the in-frame ones, dropping some. This repertoire shows more than 200,000 clones, about 88% found once; its top ten account for approximately 2.2%. The source of this sequence is a woman aged 40 to 50 who had recovered from COVID-19. Sequenced: peripheral blood. V is TRBV9 and J is TRBJ2-3, with TRBD2 identical over 14 bases. CDR3: CASSVGGTSGSIDTQYF. CDR3 nucleotides: TGTGCCAGCAGCGTAGGCGGGACTAGCGGGAGTATCGATACGCAGTATTTT.